One sample yielded the 25 T cell receptor beta chains listed below, sequenced in a study of T cell repertoires in cytomegalovirus infection. The antigens these receptors bind are not known. TCRdb reprocessed the reads via MiXCR and lists one record per CDR3 protein. The sample includes hundreds of thousands of distinct CDR3 sequences, about 33% of them seen just once. The sample was cultured CD8+ T cells from PBMCs, taken from culture after CMV antigen stimulation. These receptors originate from a human donor in good health (CMV status not recorded). Some clones in this sample may be carry-over from other donors' samples.

Comment on this clonotype: At one end the junction does not follow the germline gene, possibly because of a read error. The chain joins TRBV12-3 or TRBV12-4 to TRBJ2-1, with D hard to call. The CDR3 is made up of 12 amino acids. CDR3 DNA sequence: TGTGCCAACAGTTTAGTGTACAATGAGCAGTTCTTC. Encoded protein: CANSLVYNEQFF.

The CDR3 spells CASSPIPDGLLQYTF. Written as DNA, the CDR3 is TGTGCCAGCAGCCCAATCCCGGACGGACTCCTACAATACACCTTC. V usage is TRBV5-5 and J usage is TRBJ1-2; D remains unclear. Germline assignment: CDR1 SGHKS and CDR2 YYEKEE (reference sequence). The CDR3 runs to 15 residues. Trimming removed 4 bases at V and 11 bases at J, with 24 bases between.

This clonotype was seen a few times. V and J are TRBV7-9 and TRBJ1-3; possibly TRBD1 for D (6 bases). The CDR3 runs to 16 residues. Germline lookup yields CDR1 SEHNR and CDR2 FQNEAQ (reference sequence). The V gene lost 5 bases and the J gene lost 0 bases, with 14 bases spanning the gap. The CDR3 coding sequence is TGTGCCAGCAGCCCTCCGACAGGATCCTCTGGAAACACCATATATTTT. Its protein product is CASSPPTGSSGNTIYF.

This sequence joins TRBV4-1 and TRBJ1-1; no reliable D call. Germline CDR1 reads MGHRA; CDR2 reads YSYEKL. Trimming removed 3 bases at V and 2 bases at J, with 7 bases between. The CDR3 has 13 residues. The CDR3 is CASSQDYNTEAFF. In nucleotides, the CDR3 is TGCGCCAGCAGCCAGGATTATAACACTGAAGCTTTCTTT.

The J gene is TRBJ2-1, the V gene TRBV20-1, with 10 positions matching TRBD2. Trimming at V came to 6 bases and at J to 10 bases, leaving 12 bases not matched to a gene. CDR3 length equals 14 residues. Germline V gene lookup returns CDR1 DFQATT and CDR2 SNEGSKA (reference sequence). The CDR3 region is CSAQGLAGGVEQFF. The CDR3 DNA reads TGCAGTGCCCAGGGGTTAGCGGGGGGAGTAGAGCAGTTCTTC.

With regard to this clonotype: At one end, the junction sequence differs from germline, possibly due to a read error. The genes are TRBV7-8 and TRBJ2-7, with no clear D. CDR1 is SGHVS and CDR2 is FQNEAQ in the germline V gene. The CDR3 is 14 residues long. CDR3 sequence: CASGLGGTTYEQYF. The CDR3 DNA sequence: TGTGCCAGCGGCTTAGGTGGCACTACCTACGAGCAGTACTTC.

This clonotype was recorded a few times. This chain uses TRBV20-1 with TRBJ2-7; D is tentatively TRBD1 or TRBD2 (5 bases each). The germline gives CDR1 DFQATT, CDR2 SNEGSKA (reference sequence). CDR3 length equals 14 residues. With 4 bases removed from V and 0 bases from J, the gap between germline ends came to 13 bases. CDR3 protein: CSATTGRNSYEQYF. The CDR3 region has the DNA TGCAGTGCTACAACGGGACGGAACTCCTACGAGCAGTACTTC.

The rearrangement joins TRBV4-1 to TRBJ1-4, with 8 bases matching TRBD1. The CDR3 extends over 16 amino acids. Germline V gene lookup returns CDR1 MGHRA and CDR2 YSYEKL. Trimming at V came to 1 base and at J to 6 bases, leaving 7 bases not matched to a gene. The CDR3, as DNA: TGCGCCAGCAGCCAAGTCGCGACAGGGGAGGATGAAAAACTGTTTTTT. Residues: CASSQVATGEDEKLFF.

V is TRBV7-6 and J is TRBJ2-1; the D gene could be TRBD1 or TRBD2 (5 bases each). Germline V lookup: CDR1 SGHVS, CDR2 FNYEAQ. Trimming removed 5 bases from V and 6 bases from J, with 11 bases in between. The CDR3 has 13 residues. The CDR3 bases are TGTGCCAGCAGCCTCAGGGAGTCCAATGAGCAGTTCTTC. Amino acids: CASSLRESNEQFF.

The sample holds a few counts of this clonotype. The J gene is TRBJ2-2, the V gene TRBV19; perhaps TRBD1 as D (6 bases). Germline CDR1 LNHDA, CDR2 SQIVND (reference sequence). The CDR3 length is 14 residues. Trimming shortened V by 10 bases and J by 5 bases, and 17 bases separated the two germline ends. CDR3 sequence reads: CATNWGQGTGELFF. The CDR3 DNA reads TGTGCCACCAACTGGGGTCAGGGGACCGGGGAGCTGTTTTTT.

The chain has TRBV7-9 and TRBJ2-1; 7 bases are shared with TRBD1. V was clipped by 8 bases and J by 3 bases; unmatched bases: 4. Germline-derived CDR1 and CDR2 are SEHNR and FQNEAQ (reference sequence). The CDR3 runs 13 residues. The CDR3: CASRDRHYNEQFF. CDR3 sequence (DNA): TGTGCCAGCCGGGACAGACACTACAATGAGCAGTTCTTC.

Of note for this clonotype: At one boundary the junction diverges from the germline segment, which might be a read error. V is TRBV7-3 and J is TRBJ2-2; TRBD1 matches at 10 bases. The CDR3 length is 17 residues. CDR1 is SGHTA, CDR2 FQGTGA, per germline. The CDR3 nucleotides are TGTGCCGGCAGCCCCTACGAAGGGGGACAGGGGCCCGGGGAGCTGTTTTTT. This encodes CAGSPYEGGQGPGELFF.

In its sample, this clonotype was seen a few times. Here the CDR3 reads CASSVPKDRAPYNEQFF. The CDR3 DNA reads as TGTGCCAGCAGCGTACCTAAGGACAGGGCCCCGTACAATGAGCAGTTCTTC. V usage is TRBV9 and J usage is TRBJ2-1, with 8 bases aligning to TRBD1. Trimming at V came to 1 base and at J to 4 bases, leaving 10 bases not matched to a gene. CDR1 and CDR2 from the germline V gene are SGDLS and YYNGEE. The CDR3 totals 17 residues.

CDR3 coding DNA: TGTGCCAGCTCACCACCGGTTCGTCTGGGCAAAAACATTCAGTACTTC. Its protein is CASSPPVRLGKNIQYF. The chain has TRBV18 and TRBJ2-4; no reliable D call. Germline V gene data show CDR1 as KGHSH and CDR2 as LQKENI. V was clipped by 0 bases and J by 3 bases, with 12 bases between them. CDR3 size: 16 residues.

The CDR3 nucleotides read TGTGCCACCAGCAGAGCCAAACGCACTGTGTGGGCAGATACGCAGTATTTT. It is translated as CATSRAKRTVWADTQYF. The chain has TRBV15 and TRBJ2-3; D gene ambiguous. The V and J ends lost 1 base and 4 bases respectively, with 18 bases between them. CDR1 is LNHNV, CDR2 YYDKDF, per germline (reference sequence). The CDR3 extends over 17 amino acids.

A remark on this clonotype: A read error may account for a junction end that differs from germline. V and J are TRBV7-6 and TRBJ2-1; tentative D call: TRBD2 (5 bases). CDR3 length equals 14 residues. Germline-derived CDR1 and CDR2 are SGHVS and FNYEAQ. The CDR3 bases are TGTGCCAACAGCTTAGTCGGGGAGAACAATGAGCAGTTCTTC. It is translated as CANSLVGENNEQFF.

The chain employs TRBV28 and TRBJ1-6; TRBD1 agrees at 7 bases. The CDR3 has 16 amino acids. J was trimmed by 0 bases and V by 8 bases; bases with no gene match: 7. Germline V lookup: CDR1 MDHEN, CDR2 SYDVKM. This CDR3 is CASQGGFSSYNSPLHF. In DNA, the CDR3 is TGTGCCAGCCAAGGGGGCTTCAGCTCCTATAATTCACCCCTCCACTTT.

V gene TRBV28 combines with J gene TRBJ2-7; 8 bases align to TRBD1. CDR3 length: 14 residues. Germline CDR1 MDHEN, CDR2 SYDVKM. Trimming took 6 bases from V and 2 from J; bases not matched to a gene: 6. The CDR3 bases are TGTGCCAGCAGCAGAGGGACAGGAGCCTACGAGCAGTACGTC. This codes for CASSRGTGAYEQYV.

V and J are TRBV9 and TRBJ2-7; D is undetermined. Trimming shortened V by 6 bases and J by 2 bases, and 12 bases separated the two germline ends. The CDR3 covers 13 residues. In germline, CDR1 is SGDLS, CDR2 YYNGEE. The CDR3 spells CASTPGDPYEQYF. DNA of the CDR3: TGTGCCAGCACCCCAGGAGATCCCTACGAGCAGTACTTC.

V and J are TRBV5-5 and TRBJ2-7, with 7 bases fitting TRBD1. Germline V lookup: CDR1 SGHKS, CDR2 YYEKEE (reference sequence). Trimming removed 4 bases from V and 6 bases from J; junction bases left unmatched: 4. This CDR3 comprises 12 residues. Here the CDR3 DNA reads TGTGCCAGCAGCACAGACAGGGCCGAGCAGTACTTC. Translating gives CASSTDRAEQYF. Full variable domain (outside the CDR3, taken from reference TRBV5-5 and TRBJ2-7): DAGVTQSPTHLIKTRGQQVTLRCSPISGHKSVSWYQQVLGQGPQFIFQYYEKEERGRGNFPDRFSARQFPNYSSELNVNALLLGDSALYLCASSTDRAEQYFGPGTRLTVT.

The DNA for the CDR3 is TGTGCCAGCAGCCCCTATTCGAACCGGGAGGATGGCTACACCTTC. Its translation is CASSPYSNREDGYTF. The V call is TRBV7-9, the J call TRBJ1-2; no reliable D call. The CDR3 covers 15 residues. Germline-derived CDR1 and CDR2 are SEHNR and FQNEAQ (reference sequence). Trimming removed 5 bases from V and 6 bases from J, with 19 bases in between.

The chain uses TRBV12-3 or TRBV12-4 and TRBJ2-3, with a tentative D call TRBD2 (6 bases). The CDR3 is 15 amino acids. Trimming stripped 6 bases from V and 9 bases from J, with 22 bases between. The CDR3 protein is CASSSNVLAPGTQYF. Here the CDR3 DNA reads TGTGCCAGCAGCTCCAATGTCCTAGCGCCAGGGACGCAGTATTTT.

The chain couples TRBV27 to TRBJ2-7; the D is unclear. The germline V gene encodes CDR1 MNHEY and CDR2 SMNVEV (reference sequence). The V end lost 6 bases, the J end lost 4 bases, and 31 bases lay between the germline ends. The CDR3 loop spans 19 amino acids. CDR3 region: CASRPSPVLSPPERYEQYF. CDR3 in DNA: TGTGCCAGCAGGCCCTCCCCAGTGCTTTCACCCCCCGAACGATACGAGCAGTACTTC.

This clonotype was found a few times. The chain uses TRBV11-3 and TRBJ2-5; unclear D gene. CDR3 size: 13 residues. V was clipped by 0 bases and J by 5 bases, with 7 bases between them. Germline lookup yields CDR1 SGHNT and CDR2 YENEEA. The CDR3 sequence: CASSLEGSETQYF. CDR3 bases: TGTGCCAGCAGCTTAGAAGGCAGCGAGACCCAGTACTTC. Full variable domain (outside the CDR3, taken from reference TRBV11-3 and TRBJ2-5): EAGVVQSPRYKIIEKKQPVAFWCNPISGHNTLYWYLQNLGQGPELLIRYENEEAVDDSQLPKDRFSAERLKGVDSTLKIQPAELGDSAVYLCASSLEGSETQYFGPGTRLLVL.

The chain joins TRBV7-8 to TRBJ2-3; perhaps TRBD2 as D (6 bases). Trimming took 2 bases from V and 4 from J, leaving 31 bases between them. There are 21 residues in the CDR3. From germline, CDR1 is SGHVS and CDR2 FQNEAQ. The CDR3 nucleotides are TGTGCCAGCAGCTTACTCCTCGGAGGGGCGCTGGGGTTATTAGAGGCAGATACGCAGTATTTT. Protein: CASSLLLGGALGLLEADTQYF.